This T cell receptor beta chain was profiled in a study of blood T cells in healthy people across ages. As for this clonotype: The antigen remains unidentified.

Every participating donor contributed about 10 milliliters of peripheral blood through a draw. No fewer than 5.5 micrograms of total RNA were isolated from every sample. A second roughly 6 to 11 cycle PCR used barcoded and J-beta primers. TCRdb ran MiXCR on the 5' RACE reads and lists one entry per CDR3 protein. Of approximately 800,000 distinct CDR3 sequences listed, 35% to 40% are singletons. Study-wide results and limits: Estimates of total diversity, which came from one million sequenced T cells, were considered to be underestimates. PBMCs were not sorted, which prevented a conclusive comparison of naive versus antigen-experienced cells.

Sequencing input: blood. This clonotype was sampled from a man aged 18-30 years in good health.

CDR3 sequence: CASSQDRAQSDLYGYTF. The CDR3 nucleotides read TGTGCCAGCAGCCAAGATCGAGCACAGTCCGACCTCTATGGCTACACCTTC. V usage is TRBV4-2 and J usage is TRBJ1-2, with D uncertain. The V end lost 0 bases, the J end lost 4 bases, and 18 bases lay between the germline ends. This CDR3 spans 17 amino acids. Germline V gene sequence: CDR1 LGHNA, CDR2 YNFKEQ.